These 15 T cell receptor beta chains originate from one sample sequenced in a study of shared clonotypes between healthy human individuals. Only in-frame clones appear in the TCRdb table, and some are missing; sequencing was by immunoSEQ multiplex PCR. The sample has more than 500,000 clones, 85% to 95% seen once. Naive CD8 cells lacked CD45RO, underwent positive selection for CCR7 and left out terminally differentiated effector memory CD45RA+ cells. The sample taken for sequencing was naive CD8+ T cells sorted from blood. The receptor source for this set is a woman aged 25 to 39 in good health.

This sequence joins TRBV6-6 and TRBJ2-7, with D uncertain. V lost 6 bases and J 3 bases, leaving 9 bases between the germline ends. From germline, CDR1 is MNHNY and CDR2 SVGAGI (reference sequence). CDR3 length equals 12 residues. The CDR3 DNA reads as TGTGCCAGCAGCCTGGACGGCTACGAGCAGTACTTC. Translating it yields CASSLDGYEQYF.

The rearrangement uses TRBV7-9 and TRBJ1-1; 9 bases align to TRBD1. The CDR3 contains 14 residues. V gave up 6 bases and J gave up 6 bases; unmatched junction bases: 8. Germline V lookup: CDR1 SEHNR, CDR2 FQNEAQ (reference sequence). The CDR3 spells CASSSRDRESEAFF. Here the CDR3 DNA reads TGTGCCAGCAGTTCCCGGGACAGGGAATCTGAAGCTTTCTTT.

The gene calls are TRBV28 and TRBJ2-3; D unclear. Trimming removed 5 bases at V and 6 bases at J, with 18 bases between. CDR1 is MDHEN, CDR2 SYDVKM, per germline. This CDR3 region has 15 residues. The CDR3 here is CASSPRVHLGDTQYF. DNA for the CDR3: TGTGCCAGCAGTCCTCGGGTACATTTAGGGGATACGCAGTATTTT.

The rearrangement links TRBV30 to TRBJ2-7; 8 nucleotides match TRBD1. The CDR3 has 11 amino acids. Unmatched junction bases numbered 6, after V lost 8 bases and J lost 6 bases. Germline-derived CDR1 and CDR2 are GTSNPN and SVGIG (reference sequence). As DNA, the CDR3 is TGTGCCGTCGGACAGGGCTCCGAGCAGTACTTC. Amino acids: CAVGQGSEQYF.

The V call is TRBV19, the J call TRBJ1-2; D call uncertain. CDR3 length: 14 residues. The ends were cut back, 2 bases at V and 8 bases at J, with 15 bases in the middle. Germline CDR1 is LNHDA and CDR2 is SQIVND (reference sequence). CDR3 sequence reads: CASSIYEGYVGYTF. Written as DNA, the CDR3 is TGTGCCAGTAGTATATACGAGGGCTACGTCGGCTACACCTTC.

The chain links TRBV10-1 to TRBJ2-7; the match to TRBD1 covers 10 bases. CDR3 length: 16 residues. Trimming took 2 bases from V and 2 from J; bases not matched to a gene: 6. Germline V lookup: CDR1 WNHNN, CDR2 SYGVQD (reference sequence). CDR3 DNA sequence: TGCGCCAGCAGTGAGAGAAACGGACAGGGGGCCTACGAGCAGTACTTC. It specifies CASSERNGQGAYEQYF.

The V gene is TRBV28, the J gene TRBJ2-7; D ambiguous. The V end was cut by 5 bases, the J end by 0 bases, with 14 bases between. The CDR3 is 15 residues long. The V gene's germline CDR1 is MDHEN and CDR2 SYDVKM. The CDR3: CASSTQTESSYEQYF. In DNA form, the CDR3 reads TGTGCCAGCAGTACACAGACGGAGAGCTCCTACGAGCAGTACTTC.

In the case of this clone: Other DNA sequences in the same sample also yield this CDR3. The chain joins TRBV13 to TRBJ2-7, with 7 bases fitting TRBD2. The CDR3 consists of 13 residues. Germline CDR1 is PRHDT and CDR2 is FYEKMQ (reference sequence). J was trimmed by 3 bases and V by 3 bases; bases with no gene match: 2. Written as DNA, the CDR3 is TGTGCCAGCAGCTTGGGGAGGGGCTACGAGCAGTACTTC. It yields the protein CASSLGRGYEQYF.

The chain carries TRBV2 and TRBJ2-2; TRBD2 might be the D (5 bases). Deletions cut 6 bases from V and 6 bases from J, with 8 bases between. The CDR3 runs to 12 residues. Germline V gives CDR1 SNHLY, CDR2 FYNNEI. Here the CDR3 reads CASRDWPGELFF. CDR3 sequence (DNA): TGTGCCAGCAGGGACTGGCCCGGGGAGCTGTTTTTT.

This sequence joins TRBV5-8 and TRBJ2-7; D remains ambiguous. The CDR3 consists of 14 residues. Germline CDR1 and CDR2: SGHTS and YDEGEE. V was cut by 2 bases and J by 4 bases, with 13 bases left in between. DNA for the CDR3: TGTGCCAGCAGCTTATTCAGAGTAGGTTACGAGCAGTACTTC. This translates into CASSLFRVGYEQYF.

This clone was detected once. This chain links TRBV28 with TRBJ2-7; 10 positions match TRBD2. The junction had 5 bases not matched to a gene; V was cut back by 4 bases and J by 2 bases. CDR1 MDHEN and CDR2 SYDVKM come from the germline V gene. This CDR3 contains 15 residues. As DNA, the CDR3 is TGTGCCAGCAGTTCTCGGACTAGCGGAGCCTACGAGCAGTACTTC. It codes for CASSSRTSGAYEQYF.

The CDR3 region has the DNA TGTGCCAGCAGCTTATCGGGTGTCGAGGCCCAGCATTTT. Translated, it gives CASSLSGVEAQHF. This chain uses TRBV7-8 with TRBJ1-5; no clear D gene. Germline-derived CDR1 and CDR2 are SGHVS and FQNEAQ. V lost 2 bases and J 11 bases, leaving 13 bases between the germline ends. CDR3 size: 13 residues.

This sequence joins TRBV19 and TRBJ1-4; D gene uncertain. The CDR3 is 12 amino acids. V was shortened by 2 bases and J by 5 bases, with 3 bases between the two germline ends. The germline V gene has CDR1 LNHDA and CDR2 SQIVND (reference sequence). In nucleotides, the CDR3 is TGTGCCAGTAGTATATCGAATGAAAAACTGTTTTTT. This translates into CASSISNEKLFF.

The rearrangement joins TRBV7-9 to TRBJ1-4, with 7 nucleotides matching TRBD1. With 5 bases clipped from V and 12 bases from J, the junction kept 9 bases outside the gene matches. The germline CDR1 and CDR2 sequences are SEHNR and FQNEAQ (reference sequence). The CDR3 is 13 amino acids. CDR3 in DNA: TGTGCCAGCAGCGCTTCGACAGGGCGGGAACTGTTTTTT. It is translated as CASSASTGRELFF.

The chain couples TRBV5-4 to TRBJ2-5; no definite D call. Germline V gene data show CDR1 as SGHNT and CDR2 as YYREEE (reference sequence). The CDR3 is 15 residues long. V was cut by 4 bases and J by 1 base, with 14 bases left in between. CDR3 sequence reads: CASSTEDQAQETQYF. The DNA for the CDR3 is TGTGCCAGCAGCACCGAAGACCAGGCCCAAGAGACCCAGTACTTC. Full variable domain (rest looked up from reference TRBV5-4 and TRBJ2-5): ETGVTQSPTHLIKTRGQQVTLRCSSQSGHNTVSWYQQALGQGPQFIFQYYREEENGRGNFPPRFSGLQFPNYSSELNVNALELDDSALYLCASSTEDQAQETQYFGPGTRLLVL.